The rows below give T cell receptor beta chains drawn from one sample of a study of T cell responses to AZD1222 COVID-19 vaccine. The repertoire was sequenced with immunoSEQ multiplex PCR; TCRdb's copy has only in-frame clones and lacks some. The sample shows about 150,000 clones, about 87% of them seen only once. Sequences were derived from peripheral blood, sampled on day 0 of AZD1222 vaccination. The source of these receptors is an adult in good health. Each CDR3 is given with its conserved first and last residue. A D gene is named only where the DNA matches it firmly. Clone size appears in some rows only: once, few, many, or a class for an expanded clone.

d_call j_call v_call clone_size cdr3_aa cdr3_nt
TRBD1 TRBJ1-2 TRBV28 . CASSLEGTGYGYGHTF TGTGCCAGCAGTCTCGAGGGGACAGGGTATGGCTATGGCCACACCTTC
. TRBJ1-1 TRBV6-5 . CALHSLIEAFF TGTGCCCTCCACTCATTAATTGAAGCTTTCTTT
TRBD1 TRBJ2-2 TRBV30 . CAWLRGTGGRRLNTGELFF TGTGCCTGGCTACGCGGGACAGGGGGCCGCCGTTTGAACACCGGGGAGCTGTTTTTT
. TRBJ1-1 TRBV29-1 . CSGMGYGGPTEAFF TGCAGCGGAATGGGGTATGGGGGGCCCACTGAAGCTTTCTTT
. TRBJ1-5 TRBV5-5 . CASSLGGSNQPQHF TGTGCCAGCAGCTTGGGGGGTAGCAATCAGCCCCAGCATTTT
. TRBJ2-2 TRBV7-3 . CASRTDPTNTGELFF TGTGCCAGCAGGACGGACCCTACGAACACCGGGGAGCTGTTTTTT
. TRBJ2-1 TRBV12-3/TRBV12-4 . CASILRGENEQFF TGTGCCAGCATCTTAAGGGGGGAGAATGAGCAGTTCTTC
. TRBJ2-7 TRBV14 . CASKPTGGYEQYF TGTGCCAGCAAACCTACTGGCGGCTACGAGCAGTACTTC
. TRBJ1-2 TRBV7-9 . CASSFWDELGGYTF TGTGCCAGCAGCTTTTGGGACGAACTCGGTGGCTACACCTTC
TRBD1 TRBJ1-6 TRBV5-1 . CASSPQSTGENSPLHF TGCGCCAGCAGCCCACAGTCGACAGGGGAGAATTCACCCCTCCACTTT
. TRBJ2-7 TRBV27 . CASSSFREYEQYF TGTGCCAGCAGTTCCTTCAGGGAATACGAGCAGTACTTC
. TRBJ1-4 TRBV18 . CASSPGQNEKLFF TGTGCCAGCTCCCCGGGACAAAATGAAAAACTGTTTTTT
. TRBJ1-2 TRBV2 . CASSESGRGGYTF TGTGCCAGCAGTGAATCGGGACGTGGGGGCTACACCTTC
. TRBJ2-3 TRBV5-8 . CASTRRQGGDHTQYF TGTGCCAGCACCCGGCGTCAGGGGGGAGATCATACGCAGTATTTT
. TRBJ1-2 TRBV3-1/TRBV3-2 . CASSQDGGTNYGYTF TGTGCCAGCAGCCAAGATGGGGGCACGAACTATGGCTACACCTTC
. TRBJ1-6 TRBV9 . CASSEGKNTFSYNSPLHF TGTGCCAGCAGCGAGGGGAAGAACACCTTCTCCTATAATTCACCCCTCCACTTT
TRBD1 TRBJ2-5 TRBV27 . CASSLWGQGGQYQETQYF TGTGCCAGCAGTTTATGGGGACAGGGGGGCCAGTACCAAGAGACCCAGTACTTC
. TRBJ1-2 TRBV28 . CASRDVRRASNYGYTF TGTGCCAGCAGAGACGTGAGGAGGGCCTCTAACTATGGCTACACCTTC
. TRBJ1-3 TRBV28 . CASIGAGGARNTIYF TGTGCCAGCATAGGGGCGGGGGGTGCTCGGAACACCATATATTTT
TRBD2 TRBJ2-1 TRBV4-1 . CASSQDQGRLAVSYNEQFF TGCGCCAGCAGCCAAGACCAGGGGAGACTAGCGGTCTCCTACAATGAGCAGTTCTTC
. TRBJ1-2 TRBV28 . CASSFQGDYGYTF TGTGCCAGCAGTTTTCAGGGAGACTATGGCTACACCTTC
. TRBJ2-7 TRBV6-2/TRBV6-3 . CASSYYEQYF TGTGCCAGCAGTTACTACGAGCAGTACTTC
. TRBJ1-3 TRBV11-1 . CASSRTDGHMGNTIYF TGTGCCAGCAGCCGGACCGACGGTCATATGGGAAACACCATATATTTT
. TRBJ1-6 TRBV15 few CATSPTTENSPLHF TGTGCCACCAGTCCAACGACGGAGAATTCACCCCTCCACTTT
. TRBJ2-1 TRBV7-9 . CASSLVEFANNEQFF TGTGCCAGCAGCTTAGTTGAATTCGCTAACAATGAGCAGTTCTTC
. TRBJ2-1 TRBV14 . CASSLMTPKGEQFF TGTGCCAGCAGCCTGATGACACCAAAGGGTGAGCAGTTCTTC
. TRBJ1-5 TRBV28 . CASSLWGVGQPQHF TGTGCCAGCAGTTTATGGGGGGTCGGTCAGCCCCAGCATTTT
TRBD2 TRBJ2-3 TRBV2 . CASSDGRGGTDTQYF TGTGCCAGCAGTGACGGTCGGGGGGGCACAGATACGCAGTATTTT
. TRBJ2-7 TRBV7-9 . CASSFWQGGYEQYF TGTGCCAGCAGCTTCTGGCAGGGTGGGTACGAGCAGTACTTC
. TRBJ1-2 TRBV6-4 few CASSDPPRDYGYTF TGTGCCAGCAGTGACCCCCCCCGGGATTATGGCTACACCTTC
. TRBJ1-1 TRBV7-6 once CASSSPRGVNTEAFF TGTGCCAGCAGCTCCCCCCGGGGGGTGAACACTGAAGCTTTCTTT
TRBD2 TRBJ2-5 TRBV18 . CASSPRTSGRGETQYF TGTGCCAGCTCACCACGGACTAGCGGGAGAGGTGAGACCCAGTACTTC
. TRBJ1-2 TRBV6-6 . CASGGTVYGYTF TGTGCCAGCGGAGGGACGGTCTATGGCTACACCTTC